This entry lists 28 T cell receptor beta chains sequenced from one sample in a study of T cell responses to AZD1222 COVID-19 vaccine. The data were produced by immunoSEQ multiplex PCR, yet TCRdb's version contains in-frame clones alone and is incomplete. The sample gives tens of thousands of clones, around 81% of which show up once; about 3.7% is in the top ten. Sequencing was performed on peripheral blood, taken on day 0 of AZD1222 vaccination. Receptors were obtained from an adult in good health.

The rearrangement links TRBV7-9 to TRBJ2-6, with D perhaps being TRBD1 or TRBD2 (5 bases each). V dropped 8 bases and J dropped 0 bases, with 14 bases sitting between them. Germline V gene lookup returns CDR1 SEHNR and CDR2 FQNEAQ (reference sequence). This CDR3 comprises 16 residues. The CDR3 nucleotides read TGTGCCAGCGCTCTGGGGGTATCCTCTGGGGCCAACGTCCTGACTTTC. Translation gives CASALGVSSGANVLTF.

V is TRBV27 and J is TRBJ1-3; D remains ambiguous. The CDR3 loop spans 11 amino acids. Deletions cut 6 bases from V and 4 bases from J, with 4 bases between. Germline V gene lookup returns CDR1 MNHEY and CDR2 SMNVEV (reference sequence). CDR3 in amino acids: CASRGGNTIYF. The CDR3 nucleotides are TGTGCCAGCAGAGGAGGAAACACCATATATTTT.

The rearrangement joins TRBV4-2 to TRBJ2-1; 11 bases map to TRBD2. The V gene's germline CDR1 is LGHNA and CDR2 YNFKEQ. This CDR3 spans 16 amino acids. Germline trimming cut 0 bases from V and 4 bases from J; bases unmatched to any gene: 2. Here the CDR3 reads CASSQEPSGGYNEQFF. Written as DNA, the CDR3 is TGTGCCAGCAGCCAAGAACCTAGCGGGGGGTACAATGAGCAGTTCTTC.

The chain uses TRBV5-1 and TRBJ1-6; a weak D match, TRBD1 (5 bases). The CDR3 has 15 amino acids. CDR1 is SGHRS, CDR2 YFSETQ, per germline. Trimming shortened V by 0 bases and J by 7 bases, and 11 bases separated the two germline ends. The CDR3 DNA sequence: TGCGCCAGCAGCTTGGCCTGGGGGGACAATTCACCCCTCCACTTT. Translating gives CASSLAWGDNSPLHF.

J is TRBJ1-4 and V is TRBV9, with 7 bases fitting TRBD1. The CDR3 has 15 residues. The trim removed 3 bases at V and 2 bases at J, leaving 4 bases unmatched. Germline V gene sequence: CDR1 SGDLS, CDR2 YYNGEE. CDR3 amino acids: CASSAAGGTNEKLFF. The CDR3 region has the DNA TGTGCCAGCAGCGCCGCAGGGGGGACTAATGAAAAACTGTTTTTT.

As DNA, the CDR3 is TGTGCCAGCAGCTTAGAGACAGGGGGGGAAAAACTGTTTTTT. Its translation: CASSLETGGEKLFF. V usage is TRBV7-2 and J usage is TRBJ1-4; 9 nucleotides line up with TRBD1. From germline, CDR1 is SGHTA and CDR2 FQGNSA. The CDR3 has 14 amino acids. Trimming at V came to 1 base and at J to 8 bases, leaving 2 bases not matched to a gene.

The sample holds a few counts of this clone. The CDR3 sequence: CASSPTGAGKNIQYF. As DNA, the CDR3 is TGTGCCAGCAGCCCGACAGGGGCGGGGAAAAACATTCAGTACTTC. The V call is TRBV28, the J call TRBJ2-4, with TRBD1 matching over 8 bases. V gave up 6 bases and J gave up 4 bases; unmatched junction bases: 8. Germline CDR1 reads MDHEN; CDR2 reads SYDVKM. The length of the CDR3 is 15 residues.

The V and J genes are TRBV7-9 and TRBJ2-2, with D unclear. CDR1 is SEHNR, CDR2 FQNEAQ, per germline (reference sequence). The CDR3 spans 14 residues. The germline V and J ends were trimmed by 3 bases and 1 base, with 6 bases remaining between them. CDR3 in amino acids: CASSFWGNTGELFF. The CDR3 region has the DNA TGTGCCAGCAGCTTCTGGGGGAACACCGGGGAGCTGTTTTTT.

This clone is medium-sized by share. The chain links TRBV28 to TRBJ2-7, with 10 bases that match TRBD1. This CDR3 has 15 amino acids. The germline V gene encodes CDR1 MDHEN and CDR2 SYDVKM. J was trimmed by 3 bases and V by 5 bases; bases with no gene match: 7. DNA for the CDR3: TGTGCCAGCAGTCAGGGACAGGGGAAGGACTACGAGCAGTACTTC. Protein: CASSQGQGKDYEQYF.

The chain is built from TRBV7-8 and TRBJ2-7; D may be TRBD1 (6 bases). Germline V lookup: CDR1 SGHVS, CDR2 FQNEAQ. V dropped 0 bases and J dropped 3 bases, with 15 bases sitting between them. This CDR3 has 16 amino acids. The CDR3 spells CASSLASPQGSYEQYF. In DNA, the CDR3 is TGTGCCAGCAGCTTAGCGTCCCCACAGGGTAGCTACGAGCAGTACTTC.

This clone was counted a single time. This chain uses TRBV30 with TRBJ1-1, with D maybe TRBD1 (6 bases). Germline V gives CDR1 GTSNPN, CDR2 SVGIG (reference sequence). Trimming took 8 bases from V and 1 from J, leaving 14 bases between them. The CDR3 runs 13 residues. Here the CDR3 DNA reads TGTGCCCGGGCCCGGACAGAGAACACTGAAGCTTTCTTT. This codes for CARARTENTEAFF.

The chain recombines TRBV3-1 (or the pseudogene TRBV3-2) with TRBJ1-3, with no clear D. The CDR3 is 14 amino acids. CDR1 and CDR2 (germline): LGHDT, YNNKEL (reference sequence). Trimming pared 0 bases from V and 3 bases from J, leaving 6 bases between. CDR3 sequence: CASSQEWVGNTIYF. For the CDR3, the DNA is TGTGCCAGCAGCCAAGAATGGGTTGGAAACACCATATATTTT.

This clone has a single count. This chain connects TRBV28 to TRBJ1-6; unclear D gene. Trimming left V 8 bases short and J 7 bases short, with 12 bases between. In germline, CDR1 is MDHEN, CDR2 SYDVKM. The CDR3 length is 13 residues. Here the CDR3 reads CASCLGVNSPLHF. CDR3 in DNA: TGTGCCAGCTGCCTCGGGGTCAATTCACCCCTCCACTTT.

This clone appeared a single time. The CDR3 DNA follows: TGTGCCGCCGATCGGACAGGAGCTAACTATGGCTACACCTTC. Translating it yields CAADRTGANYGYTF. The V and J genes are TRBV28 and TRBJ1-2, with TRBD1 identical over 7 bases. The CDR3 is 14 amino acids. J gave up 0 bases and V 11 bases, and 9 bases lay outside the gene matches. CDR1 is MDHEN and CDR2 is SYDVKM in the germline V gene.

The chain couples TRBV28 to TRBJ1-5; a weak D match, TRBD1 (5 bases). The CDR3 consists of 17 residues. Germline CDR1 reads MDHEN; CDR2 reads SYDVKM. V was clipped by 5 bases and J by 0 bases, with 17 bases between them. The CDR3 sequence is CASSHSGGQDSNQPQHF. The CDR3 bases are TGTGCCAGCAGTCACAGCGGTGGACAAGATAGCAATCAGCCCCAGCATTTT.

V is TRBV18 and J is TRBJ2-5; D gene unclear. The CDR3 covers 14 residues. The germline CDR1 and CDR2 sequences are KGHSH and LQKENI. The V end lost 0 bases, the J end lost 2 bases, and 7 bases lay between the germline ends. Here the CDR3 reads CASSPPVVQETQYF. The CDR3 DNA reads TGTGCCAGCTCACCACCGGTTGTTCAAGAGACCCAGTACTTC.

The CDR3: CASSPTTGGGGDTQYF. The CDR3 DNA follows: TGTGCCAGCTCACCGACGACAGGGGGCGGAGGAGATACGCAGTATTTT. V is TRBV18 and J is TRBJ2-3, with 10 bases fitting TRBD1. The V gene end was trimmed by 3 bases and the J gene end by 5 bases; junction bases not matched to a gene: 8. Germline V gene data show CDR1 as KGHSH and CDR2 as LQKENI. The CDR3 has 16 amino acids.

The J gene is TRBJ1-6, the V gene TRBV6-5; D gene unclear. Trimming removed 7 bases from V and 8 bases from J, with 18 bases in between. CDR1 and CDR2 (germline): MNHEY, SVGAGI. The CDR3 is made up of 15 amino acids. The CDR3: CASNQYGRSDSPLHF. CDR3 bases: TGTGCCAGCAATCAATATGGAAGGTCGGATTCACCCCTCCACTTT.

The gene calls are TRBV28 and TRBJ1-5; D unclear. Germline CDR1 and CDR2: MDHEN and SYDVKM. Between the trimmed V and J ends, which lost 6 bases and 4 bases, there was a span of 19 bases. The CDR3 totals 16 residues. CDR3 sequence: CASRGGVVSSNQPQHF. The CDR3 DNA follows: TGTGCCAGCAGGGGAGGCGTGGTTAGCTCTAATCAGCCCCAGCATTTT.

The chain links TRBV12-3 or TRBV12-4 to TRBJ2-1; 12 nucleotides match TRBD1. The length of the CDR3 is 13 residues. V was clipped by 5 bases and J by 10 bases; unmatched bases: 3. CDR3 residues: CASSRGTGGEQFF. Here the CDR3 DNA reads TGTGCCAGCAGTCGTGGGACAGGGGGCGAGCAGTTCTTC.

The V gene is TRBV5-5, the J gene TRBJ1-1; D remains ambiguous. CDR1 and CDR2 (germline): SGHKS, YYEKEE (reference sequence). Trimming removed 0 bases from V and 2 bases from J, with 11 bases in between. The CDR3 sequence is 15 residues long. This chain's CDR3 is CASSLEGGSNTEAFF. CDR3 DNA: TGTGCCAGCAGCTTGGAGGGAGGTTCCAACACTGAAGCTTTCTTT.

The V call is TRBV3-1 (or the pseudogene TRBV3-2), the J call TRBJ2-5, with TRBD2 identical over 13 bases. V shed 1 base and J 5 bases; nucleotides not matched to a gene: 10. The germline CDR1 and CDR2 sequences are LGHDT and YNNKEL (reference sequence). The CDR3 is 18 residues long. For the CDR3, the DNA is TGTGCCAGCAGCCAAGTGGGATTCGGACTAGCGGGGGCTGAGACCCAGTACTTC. It yields the protein CASSQVGFGLAGAETQYF.

This clone was detected once. This chain uses TRBV19 with TRBJ1-1; D call uncertain. V was pared by 6 bases and J by 6 bases, with 14 bases between. The germline V gene has CDR1 LNHDA and CDR2 SQIVND (reference sequence). There are 13 residues in the CDR3. CDR3 nucleotide sequence: TGTGCCAGTAGCAGTACCACGGGGTCTGAAGCTTTCTTT. It yields the protein CASSSTTGSEAFF.

This chain joins TRBV6-5 and TRBJ2-3; a possible D gene is TRBD2 (6 bases). Germline lookup yields CDR1 MNHEY and CDR2 SVGAGI. The CDR3 is 13 residues long. V lost 6 bases and J 9 bases, leaving 16 bases between the germline ends. The CDR3 here is CASSKDGGWTQYF. The DNA of the CDR3 is TGTGCCAGCAGCAAAGATGGGGGGTGGACGCAGTATTTT.

The V call is TRBV5-1, the J call TRBJ1-3; unclear D gene. V was trimmed by 4 bases and J by 1 base, leaving 18 bases between them. Germline V lookup: CDR1 SGHRS, CDR2 YFSETQ. The CDR3 consists of 17 residues. The CDR3 sequence is CASSTVGPGASGNTIYF. The CDR3 DNA is TGCGCCAGCAGCACTGTGGGCCCGGGTGCATCTGGAAACACCATATATTTT.

V and J are TRBV5-6 and TRBJ2-5, with TRBD2 matching 10 bases. The V segment lost 2 bases and the J segment 5 bases; nucleotides outside the gene matches: 3. In germline, CDR1 is SGHDT, CDR2 YYEEEE. The CDR3 loop spans 14 amino acids. The CDR3 loop reads CASSFSSGGETQYF. The DNA for the CDR3 is TGTGCCAGCAGCTTTTCTAGCGGGGGTGAGACCCAGTACTTC.

This sequence joins TRBV28 and TRBJ2-2; a possible D gene is TRBD2 (5 bases). This CDR3 is 12 amino acids long. Trimming cost V 8 bases and J 6 bases, with 10 bases left between them. Germline-derived CDR1 and CDR2 are MDHEN and SYDVKM. CDR3 loop: CASLGGPGELFF. The CDR3 coding sequence is TGTGCCAGCTTAGGCGGGCCCGGGGAGCTGTTTTTT.

The rearrangement uses TRBV5-6 and TRBJ1-1; D is unresolved. Between the trimmed V and J ends, which lost 1 base and 4 bases, there was a span of 11 bases. CDR3 length: 14 residues. Germline lookup yields CDR1 SGHDT and CDR2 YYEEEE. The CDR3 sequence is CASSLSWGLTEAFF. The CDR3 nucleotides are TGTGCCAGCAGCTTGTCGTGGGGTCTCACTGAAGCTTTCTTT.